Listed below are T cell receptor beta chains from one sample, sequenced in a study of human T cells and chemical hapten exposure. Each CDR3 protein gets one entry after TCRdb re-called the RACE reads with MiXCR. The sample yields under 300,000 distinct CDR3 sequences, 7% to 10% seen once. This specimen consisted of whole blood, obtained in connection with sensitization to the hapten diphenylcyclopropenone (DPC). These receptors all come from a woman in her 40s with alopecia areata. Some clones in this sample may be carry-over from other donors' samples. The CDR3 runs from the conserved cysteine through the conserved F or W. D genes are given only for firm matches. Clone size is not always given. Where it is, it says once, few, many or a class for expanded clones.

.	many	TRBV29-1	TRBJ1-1	CSVPRGTEAFF	TGCAGCGTCCCCCGGGGCACTGAAGCTTTCTTT
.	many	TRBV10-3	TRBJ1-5	CAITDNSNQPQHF	TGTGCCATTACTGATAATAGCAATCAGCCCCAGCATTTT
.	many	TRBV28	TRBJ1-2	CASSWEGYGYTF	TGTGCCAGCAGTTGGGAGGGCTATGGCTACACCTTC
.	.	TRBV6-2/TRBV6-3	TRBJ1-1	CASRFVKGRLNTEAFF	TGTGCCAGCAGATTTGTGAAGGGACGGCTGAACACTGAAGCTTTCTTT
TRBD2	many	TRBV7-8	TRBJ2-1	CASSYGLAFDNEQFF	TGTGCCAGCAGCTACGGACTAGCGTTCGACAATGAGCAGTTCTTC
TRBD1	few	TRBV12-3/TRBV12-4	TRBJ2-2	CASSLGTGRAGELFF	TGTGCCAGCAGTTTGGGGACAGGGCGCGCCGGGGAGCTGTTTTTT
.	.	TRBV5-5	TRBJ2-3	CASSLWSDTDTQYF	TGTGCCAGCAGCTTGTGGTCAGACACAGATACGCAGTATTTT
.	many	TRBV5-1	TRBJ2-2	CASSLAASGNTGELFF	TGCGCCAGCAGCTTGGCCGCGTCGGGGAACACCGGGGAGCTGTTTTTT
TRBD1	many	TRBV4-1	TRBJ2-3	CASSQDARGTDTQYF	TGCGCCAGCAGCCAAGATGCCAGGGGGACAGATACGCAGTATTTT
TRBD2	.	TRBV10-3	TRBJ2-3	CALQDGTSGTKQYF	TGTGCCTTACAAGATGGGACTAGCGGGACGAAGCAGTATTTT
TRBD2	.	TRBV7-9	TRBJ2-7	CASSLAAGVPGEQYF	TGTGCCAGCAGCTTAGCCGCGGGAGTCCCGGGGGAGCAGTACTTC
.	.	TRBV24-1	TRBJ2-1	CATSDPRAFNEQFF	TGTGCCACCAGTGATCCCCGCGCCTTCAATGAGCAGTTCTTC
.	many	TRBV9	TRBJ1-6	CASSPPGGQGSPLHF	TGTGCCAGCAGCCCGCCTGGGGGCCAGGGTTCACCCCTCCACTTT
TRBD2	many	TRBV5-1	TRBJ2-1	CASSLETSGRITSNEQFF	TGCGCCAGCAGCTTGGAGACTAGCGGGAGGATTACCTCCAATGAGCAGTTCTTC
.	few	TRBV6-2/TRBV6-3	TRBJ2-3	CASSSFSSNTQYF	TGTGCCAGCAGTTCTTTTTCTTCAAATACGCAGTATTTT
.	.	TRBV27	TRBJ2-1	CASSPNYNEQFF	TGTGCCAGCAGTCCCAACTACAATGAGCAGTTCTTC
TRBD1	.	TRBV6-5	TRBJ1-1	CASRDRGRNTEAFF	TGTGCCAGCAGGGACAGGGGCCGGAACACTGAAGCTTTCTTT
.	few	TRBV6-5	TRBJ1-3	CASSSGPRGPIYF	TGTGCCAGCAGTTCAGGCCCACGGGGTCCCATATATTTT
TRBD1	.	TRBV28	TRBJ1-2	CASTLTGRGYTF	TGTGCCAGCACCCTGACAGGGCGAGGCTACACCTTC
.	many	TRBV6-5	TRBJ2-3	CASSYGSGALGDTQYF	TGTGCCAGCAGTTACGGGAGCGGAGCTCTTGGAGATACGCAGTATTTT
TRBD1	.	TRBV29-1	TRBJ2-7	CSVPTGVGPYEQYF	TGCAGCGTACCGACAGGGGTGGGCCCCTACGAGCAGTACTTC
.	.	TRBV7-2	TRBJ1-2	CASSLDAGHYTF	TGTGCCAGCAGCTTAGACGCGGGACACTACACCTTC
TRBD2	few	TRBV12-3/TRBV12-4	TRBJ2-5	CASRPRGGSETQYF	TGTGCCAGCAGGCCCCGGGGGGGGTCGGAGACCCAGTACTTC
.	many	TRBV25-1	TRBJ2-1	CASSWGPYNEQFF	TGTGCCAGCAGCTGGGGGCCTTACAATGAGCAGTTCTTC
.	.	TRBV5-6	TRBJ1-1	CARTGRLNTEAFF	TGTGCCAGAACGGGGCGGTTGAACACTGAAGCTTTCTTT
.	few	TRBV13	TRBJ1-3	CASSLGRRIRHSGNTIYF	TGTGCCAGCAGCTTAGGGCGGCGCATTCGCCACTCTGGAAACACCATATATTTT
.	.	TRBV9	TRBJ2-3	CASSAQGFTDTQYF	TGTGCCAGCAGCGCGCAGGGGTTCACAGATACGCAGTATTTT
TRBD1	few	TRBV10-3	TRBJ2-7	CAISESGTGEREQYF	TGTGCCATCAGTGAGTCCGGGACAGGGGAACGGGAGCAGTACTTC
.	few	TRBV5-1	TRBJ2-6	CASSEGRSSGANVLTF	TGCGCCAGCAGCGAAGGAAGGAGCTCTGGGGCCAACGTCCTGACTTTC
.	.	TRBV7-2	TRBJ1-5	CASSLTSYSNQPQHF	TGTGCCAGCAGCCTCACGTCGTATAGCAATCAGCCCCAGCATTTT
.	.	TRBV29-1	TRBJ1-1	CSVEETGNTEAFF	TGCAGCGTTGAAGAGACAGGGAACACTGAAGCTTTCTTT
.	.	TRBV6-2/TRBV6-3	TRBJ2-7	CASTKDGSSYEQYF	TGTGCCAGCACCAAGGACGGAAGCTCCTACGAGCAGTACTTC
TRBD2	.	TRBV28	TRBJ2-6	CASSLSSGGNVLTF	TGTGCCAGCAGTTTAAGTTCGGGGGGCAACGTCCTGACTTTC
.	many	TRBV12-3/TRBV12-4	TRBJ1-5	CASSFMGGNQPQHF	TGTGCCAGCAGTTTTATGGGGGGCAATCAGCCCCAGCATTTT
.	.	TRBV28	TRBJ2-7	CASSPRWDSYEQYF	TGTGCCAGCAGTCCCCGGTGGGATTCCTACGAGCAGTACTTC
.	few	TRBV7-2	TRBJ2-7	CASSLDLYRDVEQYF	TGTGCCAGCAGCTTAGACTTGTACAGGGACGTCGAGCAGTACTTC
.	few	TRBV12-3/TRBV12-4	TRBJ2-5	CASSYGSGAQYF	TGTGCCAGCAGTTACGGGTCTGGGGCCCAGTACTTC
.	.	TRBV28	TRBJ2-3	CASSLPGSATDTQYF	TGTGCCAGCAGTTTGCCGGGAAGTGCCACAGATACGCAGTATTTT
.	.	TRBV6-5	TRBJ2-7	CASNSPTYEQYF	TGTGCCAGCAACTCCCCCACCTACGAGCAGTACTTC
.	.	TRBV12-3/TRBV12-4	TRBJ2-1	CASSRELRNNEQFF	TGTGCCAGCAGTCGAGAACTAAGAAACAATGAGCAGTTCTTC
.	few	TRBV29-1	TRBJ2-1	CSVSKGSNEQFF	TGCAGCGTATCCAAGGGGAGCAATGAGCAGTTCTTC
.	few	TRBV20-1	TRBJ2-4	CSAMPGTKNIQYF	TGCAGTGCTATGCCAGGGACCAAAAACATTCAGTACTTC
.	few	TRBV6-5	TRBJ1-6	CASSYGGGRVHF	TGTGCCAGCAGTTACGGCGGGGGAAGAGTCCACTTT
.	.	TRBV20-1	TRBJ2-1	CSARPPFVQGLYNEQFF	TGCAGTGCTAGACCCCCCTTTGTCCAGGGCCTTTACAATGAGCAGTTCTTC
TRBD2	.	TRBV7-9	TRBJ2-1	CASIGFLAGEMYNEQFF	TGTGCCAGCATCGGTTTTCTAGCGGGAGAAATGTACAATGAGCAGTTCTTC
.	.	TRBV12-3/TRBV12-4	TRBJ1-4	CASRKDVVGKLFF	TGTGCCAGCAGAAAGGACGTCGTCGGGAAACTGTTTTTT
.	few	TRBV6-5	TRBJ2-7	CASTNPGRSYEQYF	TGTGCCAGCACCAATCCTGGTCGGTCCTACGAGCAGTACTTC
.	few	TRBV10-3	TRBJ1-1	CAISESRGYTEAFF	TGTGCCATCAGTGAGTCGAGGGGTTACACTGAAGCTTTCTTT
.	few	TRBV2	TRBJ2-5	CASSPRTHQETQYF	TGTGCCAGCAGCCCTCGGACTCACCAAGAGACCCAGTACTTC
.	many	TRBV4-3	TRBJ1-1	CASSQDLWVAEAFF	TGCGCCAGCAGCCAAGATTTATGGGTCGCTGAAGCTTTCTTT
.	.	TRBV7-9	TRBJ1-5	CASSPGIGGRGNQPQHF	TGTGCCAGCAGCCCTGGTATAGGGGGTCGAGGCAATCAGCCCCAGCATTTT
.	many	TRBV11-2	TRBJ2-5	CASSLAQGRAETQYF	TGTGCCAGCAGCTTAGCACAGGGGAGGGCAGAGACCCAGTACTTC
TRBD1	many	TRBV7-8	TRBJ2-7	CASRTRDSSYEQYF	TGTGCCAGCAGAACCCGGGACAGTTCCTACGAGCAGTACTTC
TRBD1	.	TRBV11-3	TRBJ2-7	CASSPDRASHEQYF	TGTGCCAGCAGCCCAGACAGGGCTTCCCACGAGCAGTACTTC
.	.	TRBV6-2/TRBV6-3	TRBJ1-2	CATLDSGTAYGYTF	TGTGCCACTCTGGATTCCGGGACTGCTTATGGCTACACCTTC
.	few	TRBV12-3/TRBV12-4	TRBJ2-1	CASTPGDGSSYNEQFF	TGTGCCAGCACCCCTGGAGACGGGAGTTCCTACAATGAGCAGTTCTTC
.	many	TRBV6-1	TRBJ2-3	CASRGRGADTQYF	TGTGCCAGCAGGGGCAGGGGCGCAGATACGCAGTATTTT